Shown below are 9 T cell receptor beta chains from a single sample sequenced in a study of T cell changes during pregnancy in multiple sclerosis (dated 2019 in TCRdb). The library was produced with the immunoSEQ multiplex PCR assay. What TCRdb holds here is the immuneACCESS table cut down to in-frame rearrangements. Part of the clones is not present; checked against another copy, under half of the missing clones reflect an unresolved V gene, and the others are unexplained. The sample contains some 40,000 clones, about 89% of them found a single time. Roughly 0.5% of the sample belongs to the ten largest clones. The specimen comprised CD4+ T cells from peripheral blood mononuclear cells, sampled in the first trimester of pregnancy. These receptors originate from a female donor with multiple sclerosis, enrolled in a pregnancy study.

The V and J genes are TRBV7-9 and TRBJ1-4, with unresolved D. The CDR3 extends over 15 amino acids. Deletions cut 1 base from V and 5 bases from J, with 11 bases between. The germline V gene encodes CDR1 SEHNR and CDR2 FQNEAQ (reference sequence). CDR3 protein: CASSLVAGLNEKLFF. CDR3 nucleotide sequence: TGTGCCAGCAGCTTAGTAGCGGGATTGAATGAAAAACTGTTTTTT.

CDR3 amino acids: CASSRQGSNQPQHF. CDR3 sequence (DNA): TGTGCCAGCAGTCGACAGGGTAGCAATCAGCCCCAGCATTTT. The chain is built from TRBV27 and TRBJ1-5; TRBD1 aligns across 7 bases. The CDR3 runs 14 residues. Germline-derived CDR1 and CDR2 are MNHEY and SMNVEV (reference sequence). The J segment lost 0 bases and the V segment lost 5 bases, leaving 1 base of the junction unmatched.

The genes are TRBV7-6 and TRBJ2-3, with 8 bases aligning to TRBD1. CDR1 is SGHVS, CDR2 FNYEAQ, per germline. This CDR3 comprises 18 residues. The trim removed 1 base at V and 5 bases at J, leaving 14 bases unmatched. CDR3 nucleotides: TGTGCCAGCAGCTTAGGAACACCCCAGGGGGCGAGGCGAGATACGCAGTATTTT. It translates to CASSLGTPQGARRDTQYF. The variable domain in full, with the rest retrieved from reference TRBV7-6 and TRBJ2-3, is GAGVSQSPRYKVTKRGQDVALRCDPISGHVSLYWYRQALGQGPEFLTYFNYEAQQDKSGLPNDRFSAERPEGSISTLTIQRTEQRDSAMYRCASSLGTPQGARRDTQYFGPGTRLTVL.

This chain joins TRBV5-1 and TRBJ2-7, with TRBD2 identical over 12 bases. V shed 4 bases and J 6 bases; nucleotides not matched to a gene: 2. Looked up from germline, CDR1 is SGHRS and CDR2 is YFSETQ. The CDR3 has 13 amino acids. The CDR3 is CASSKGLAGEQYF. The CDR3 nucleotides read TGCGCCAGCAGCAAGGGACTAGCGGGCGAGCAGTACTTC. Together with reference TRBV5-1 and TRBJ2-7, the CDR3 gives the full variable domain: KAGVTQTPRYLIKTRGQQVTLSCSPISGHRSVSWYQQTPGQGLQFLFEYFSETQRNKGNFPGRFSGRQFSNSRSEMNVSTLELGDSALYLCASSKGLAGEQYFGPGTRLTVT.

J is TRBJ2-5 and V is TRBV7-6; maybe TRBD2 (6 bases). Per the germline V gene, CDR1 is SGHVS and CDR2 is FNYEAQ. The CDR3 covers 13 residues. The V end was cut by 5 bases, the J end by 4 bases, with 11 bases between. The CDR3 nucleotides are TGTGCCAGCAGCCCCGGGGGTGGAGAGACCCAGTACTTC. Its translation: CASSPGGGETQYF.

This chain links TRBV5-1 with TRBJ1-1; D remains ambiguous. Germline values: CDR1 SGHRS, CDR2 YFSETQ. Trimming removed 4 bases from V and 1 base from J, with 8 bases in between. The CDR3 runs 13 residues. CDR3 residues: CASSPRSNTEAFF. The CDR3 DNA sequence: TGCGCCAGCAGCCCCAGGTCGAACACTGAAGCTTTCTTT.

The rearrangement uses TRBV6-6 and TRBJ2-7; TRBD2 agrees at 8 bases. Unmatched junction bases numbered 8, after V lost 0 bases and J lost 4 bases. Germline loops: CDR1 MNHNY, CDR2 SVGAGI (reference sequence). The CDR3 has 16 amino acids. DNA for the CDR3: TGTGCCAGCAGTTACTCGGAGAGCGGGAGTTGGTACGAGCAGTACTTC. This codes for CASSYSESGSWYEQYF.

The chain joins TRBV7-3 to TRBJ2-2; weak D call: TRBD2 (7 bases). The CDR3 runs to 15 residues. V lost 5 bases and J 5 bases, leaving 15 bases between the germline ends. CDR1 is SGHTA and CDR2 is FQGTGA in the germline V gene. The CDR3 region has the DNA TGTGCCAGCAGCCGGGGGCAGGGAGGGACCGGGGAGCTGTTTTTT. It is translated as CASSRGQGGTGELFF.

The sample holds one count of this clone. The chain employs TRBV30 and TRBJ1-5; possibly TRBD1 for D (5 bases). The CDR3 loop spans 15 amino acids. V was cut by 2 bases and J by 3 bases, with 14 bases left in between. CDR1 is GTSNPN, CDR2 SVGIG, per germline (reference sequence). The CDR3 protein is CAWSIPDRLNQPQHF. CDR3 nucleotides: TGTGCCTGGAGTATTCCCGACAGACTCAATCAGCCCCAGCATTTT.